Listed below are T cell receptor beta chains from one sample, sequenced in a study of tumor and adjacent non-tumor tissue in lung cancer. TCRdb recomputed calls from the multiplex PCR reads with MiXCR, one row per CDR3 protein. The table shows 200,000 to 250,000 distinct CDR3 sequences, with about two thirds occurring only once. Sequencing was done on a sample of lung tumor tissue. The source of these receptors is a man between 60 and 75 years old with non-small cell lung cancer. Each CDR3 is given with its conserved first and last residue. Each record gives: V gene, CDR3 protein.

v_gene: TRBV29-1
CDR3aa: CSVPSSTIGAYTGELFF

v_gene: TRBV11-2
CDR3aa: CVSSLSGRRQETQFF

v_gene: TRBV20-1
CDR3aa: CSPTWTGSSYEQYF

v_gene: TRBV29-1
CDR3aa: CSVEQGGRYEQYF

v_gene: TRBV5-1
CDR3aa: CASSFMTAGELFF

v_gene: TRBV6-6
CDR3aa: CASSRLSSTEALF

v_gene: TRBV6-2/TRBV6-3
CDR3aa: CTGSWYLAGATNNEQFF

v_gene: TRBV18
CDR3aa: CASSRTSSGGDNEQFF

v_gene: TRBV6-5
CDR3aa: CASSVTGREPQHF

v_gene: TRBV6-5
CDR3aa: CAGSYAQGGFSTEAFF

v_gene: TRBV6-2/TRBV6-3
CDR3aa: CASSYTREQYF

v_gene: TRBV20-1
CDR3aa: CSASAGVSYEQYF

v_gene: TRBV4-2
CDR3aa: CASGQGLAGYQETQYF

v_gene: TRBV7-8
CDR3aa: CASISTKGNSPLHF

v_gene: TRBV11-2
CDR3aa: CASSLMADEQYF

v_gene: TRBV10-2
CDR3aa: CASSERRGTSGGVLTDTQYF

v_gene: TRBV24-1
CDR3aa: CATSDPYGTGGADTQYF

v_gene: TRBV20-1
CDR3aa: CNAGRRAYNYGYTF

v_gene: TRBV20-1
CDR3aa: CSTQQGWDMQYF

v_gene: TRBV29-1
CDR3aa: CSAAGQDYGYTF

v_gene: TRBV11-2
CDR3aa: CAISSGISQGAGETQYF

v_gene: TRBV11-3
CDR3aa: CGSSLGAAGGLVQETQYF

v_gene: TRBV5-4
CDR3aa: CASSFTGQDTQYF

v_gene: TRBV11-3
CDR3aa: CTSGLNAPTQYF

v_gene: TRBV7-9
CDR3aa: CARSPAVLAGATDTQYF

v_gene: TRBV11-2
CDR3aa: CANSPSGCQETQYF

v_gene: TRBV10-2
CDR3aa: CASRPPVGQGEAEAFF

v_gene: TRBV6-2/TRBV6-3
CDR3aa: CASSPTNLPGLAGGYDEQFF

v_gene: TRBV11-2
CDR3aa: CVNSTSGGAETQYF

v_gene: TRBV4-3
CDR3aa: CAISQDRGDEQYF

v_gene: TRBV12-3/TRBV12-4
CDR3aa: CASSSMGDAEAFF

v_gene: TRBV4-3
CDR3aa: CASSQFGQGAYEQYF

v_gene: TRBV12-3/TRBV12-4
CDR3aa: CASGSTSGRDNEQFF

v_gene: TRBV20-1
CDR3aa: CSVNGDIDTDTQYF

v_gene: TRBV12-3/TRBV12-4
CDR3aa: CASSPGPGALNQPQHF

v_gene: TRBV5-4
CDR3aa: CVSSLGTAANSPLHF

v_gene: TRBV20-1
CDR3aa: CSARDVGQTSGANVLTF

v_gene: TRBV4-1
CDR3aa: CASSQDQGGTSGTSSYNEQFF

v_gene: TRBV29-1
CDR3aa: CRGYGTLGNIIYF